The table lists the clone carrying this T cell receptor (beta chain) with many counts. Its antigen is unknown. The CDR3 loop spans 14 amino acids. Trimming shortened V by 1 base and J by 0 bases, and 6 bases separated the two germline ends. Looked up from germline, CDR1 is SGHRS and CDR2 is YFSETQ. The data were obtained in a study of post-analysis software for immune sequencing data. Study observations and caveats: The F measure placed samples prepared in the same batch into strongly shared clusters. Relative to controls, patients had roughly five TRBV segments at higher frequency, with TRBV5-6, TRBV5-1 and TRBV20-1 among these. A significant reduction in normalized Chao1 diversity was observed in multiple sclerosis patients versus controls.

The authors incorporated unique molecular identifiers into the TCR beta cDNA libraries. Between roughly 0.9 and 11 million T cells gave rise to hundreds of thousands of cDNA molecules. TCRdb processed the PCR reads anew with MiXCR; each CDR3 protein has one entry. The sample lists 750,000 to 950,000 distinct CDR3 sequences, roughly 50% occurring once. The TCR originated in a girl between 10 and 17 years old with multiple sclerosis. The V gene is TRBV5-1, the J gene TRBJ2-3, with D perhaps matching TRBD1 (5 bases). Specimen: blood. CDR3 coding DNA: TGCGCCAGCAGCTTGCAGGGCAGCACAGATACGCAGTATTTT. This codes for CASSLQGSTDTQYF.